The 32 T cell receptor beta chains below were found in one sample sequenced in a study of CD8 T cells in Susac syndrome (dated by TCRdb to the late 2010s). Libraries were prepared through the immunoSEQ multiplex PCR assay. RNA was extracted with the RNeasy kit and roughly 0.45 to 1 ug was reverse transcribed using random hexamers. TCRdb applied fastp at Q25 and MiXCR to the public reads, then kept only in-frame beta chains. Each entry is one CDR3 protein sequence, shown with its most common DNA and genes. In this sample the table shows about 210,000 distinct CDR3 sequences, about 95% of which occur a single time. 0.075% to 0.095% of the sample lies in the top ten. The source material was CD4+ T cells from PBMCs. These receptors all come from a human donor with multiple sclerosis.

V is TRBV20-1 and J is TRBJ2-3; weak D call: TRBD1 (6 bases). The V and J ends lost 3 bases and 0 bases respectively, with 13 bases between them. CDR1 and CDR2 from the germline V gene are DFQATT and SNEGSKA (reference sequence). There are 15 residues in the CDR3. The CDR3 DNA sequence: TGCAGTGCTAGGACGGGACACTCGAGCACAGATACGCAGTATTTT. Its translation: CSARTGHSSTDTQYF.

This rearrangement joins TRBV5-1 to TRBJ2-7; unclear D gene. V was shortened by 2 bases and J by 5 bases, with 8 bases between the two germline ends. Germline V gene sequence: CDR1 SGHRS, CDR2 YFSETQ. CDR3 length equals 12 residues. CDR3 nucleotide sequence: TGCGCCAGCAGCTTCCCCTCTGACGAGCAGTACTTC. Protein: CASSFPSDEQYF.

V gene TRBV7-7 combines with J gene TRBJ2-1, with 7 bases fitting TRBD1. This CDR3 is 15 amino acids long. Per germline, CDR1 SSHAT and CDR2 FNYEAQ (reference sequence). V gave up 1 base and J gave up 8 bases; unmatched junction bases: 8. The CDR3 reads CASSLDRGSMDEQFF. The CDR3 DNA follows: TGTGCCAGCAGCTTAGACAGGGGTTCGATGGATGAGCAGTTCTTC.

The chain couples TRBV27 to TRBJ2-4; D is ambiguous. The V gene lost 4 bases and the J gene lost 5 bases, with 15 bases spanning the gap. This CDR3 is built from 15 residues. CDR1 and CDR2 from the germline V gene are MNHEY and SMNVEV (reference sequence). CDR3 sequence (DNA): TGTGCCAGCAGTTCCGCCTTCTTGGGCCAAAACATTCAGTACTTC. As protein: CASSSAFLGQNIQYF.

The chain links TRBV3-1 to TRBJ2-1; no firm D call. This CDR3 contains 14 residues. Germline assignment: CDR1 LGHDT and CDR2 YNNKEL (reference sequence). V was shortened by 0 bases and J by 5 bases, with 8 bases between the two germline ends. CDR3 bases: TGTGCCAGCAGCCAAGATCCGCCTAACAATGAGCAGTTCTTC. As protein: CASSQDPPNNEQFF.

The rearrangement joins TRBV7-3 to TRBJ2-3, with D unclear. The CDR3 sequence is 13 residues long. Trimming removed 2 bases at V and 6 bases at J, with 9 bases between. Germline values: CDR1 SGHTA, CDR2 FQGTGA. DNA of the CDR3: TGTGCCAGCAGCTTATTAGATTCGGATACGCAGTATTTT. Amino acids: CASSLLDSDTQYF.

This rearrangement joins TRBV6-5 to TRBJ1-1; D is ambiguous. Germline loops: CDR1 MNHEY, CDR2 SVGAGI. Trimming removed 0 bases at V and 0 bases at J, with 11 bases between. The CDR3 covers 16 residues. The CDR3 DNA sequence: TGTGCCAGCAGTTACTCCATACAGAAGTTGAACACTGAAGCTTTCTTT. Encoded protein: CASSYSIQKLNTEAFF.

The chain joins TRBV29-1 to TRBJ2-7; TRBD2 matches at 12 bases. V dropped 6 bases and J dropped 5; count of bases not matched to a gene: 8. The germline CDR1 and CDR2 sequences are SQVTM and ANQGSEA. CDR3 length: 14 amino acids. CDR3: CSVAQLAGGDEQYF. The CDR3, as DNA: TGCAGCGTGGCTCAACTAGCGGGAGGCGACGAGCAGTACTTC.

This chain uses TRBV5-4 with TRBJ2-5; D may correspond to TRBD1 or TRBD2 (5 bases each). The CDR3 is 14 amino acids. V lost 4 bases, J lost 5 bases, and 15 bases lay in between. Looked up from germline, CDR1 is SGHNT and CDR2 is YYREEE (reference sequence). Here the CDR3 DNA reads TGTGCCAGCAGCCAAGGGGCAGGGAGCGAGACCCAGTACTTC. Encoded protein: CASSQGAGSETQYF.

The rearrangement uses TRBV29-1 and TRBJ2-5; no clear D gene. The V end was cut by 3 bases, the J end by 5 bases, with 22 bases between. The CDR3 runs to 16 residues. Germline CDR1 reads SQVTM; CDR2 reads ANQGSEA. CDR3 sequence reads: CSVDGGGPRSLETQYF. DNA for the CDR3: TGCAGCGTTGACGGCGGTGGCCCCAGGTCCCTTGAGACCCAGTACTTC.

For the CDR3, the DNA is TGTGCCAGCAACTACGCGGGAGGGCCGCGTAATGAGCAGTTCTTC. Translated: CASNYAGGPRNEQFF. This chain links TRBV6-5 with TRBJ2-1, with 9 bases identical to TRBD2. J lost 7 bases, V lost 7 bases, and 11 bases had no gene match. Germline CDR1 is MNHEY and CDR2 is SVGAGI. This CDR3 is 15 amino acids long.

The chain carries TRBV20-1 and TRBJ2-5, with a tentative D call TRBD2 (5 bases). CDR1 is DFQATT and CDR2 is SNEGSKA in the germline V gene (reference sequence). Trimming removed 6 bases at V and 4 bases at J, with 18 bases between. CDR3 length: 14 amino acids. This CDR3 is CSATTRVSRETQYF. CDR3 nucleotides: TGCAGTGCCACGACGAGGGTCAGTCGAGAGACCCAGTACTTC.

The chain carries TRBV30 and TRBJ2-3; 7 bases fit TRBD1. Germline loops: CDR1 GTSNPN, CDR2 SVGIG (reference sequence). The CDR3 length is 12 residues. Trimming cost V 1 base and J 6 bases; bases outside gene matches: 1. The chain's CDR3 is CAWSAQGDTQYF. As DNA, the CDR3 is TGTGCCTGGAGTGCACAGGGGGATACGCAGTATTTT.

The genes are TRBV29-1 and TRBJ1-1; D is undetermined. The CDR3 is 12 residues long. With 5 bases removed from V and 1 base from J, the gap between germline ends came to 8 bases. Germline assignment: CDR1 SQVTM and CDR2 ANQGSEA. As DNA, the CDR3 is TGCAGCGTTCTGGCATGGAACACTGAAGCTTTCTTT. This encodes CSVLAWNTEAFF.

This rearrangement joins TRBV3-1 to TRBJ2-7, with 7 bases aligning to TRBD2. Germline CDR1 is LGHDT and CDR2 is YNNKEL (reference sequence). Trimming cost V 4 bases and J 7 bases; bases outside gene matches: 19. The CDR3 totals 17 residues. CDR3 protein: CASSPGGTTRGGREQYF. For the CDR3, the DNA is TGTGCCAGCAGCCCCGGGGGGACTACCCGGGGAGGTCGGGAGCAGTACTTC.

The chain links TRBV29-1 to TRBJ1-2; weak D call: TRBD1 (5 bases). This CDR3 has 17 residues. Looked up from germline, CDR1 is SQVTM and CDR2 is ANQGSEA. V lost 5 bases and J 0 bases, leaving 22 bases between the germline ends. CDR3 DNA: TGCAGCGTTAGGGGAGGTTTAGTCGCCTCGGCTAACTATGGCTACACCTTC. Its translation: CSVRGGLVASANYGYTF. Filled out from reference TRBV29-1 and TRBJ1-2, the complete variable domain reads SAVISQKPSRDICQRGTSLTIQCQVDSQVTMMFWYRQQPGQSLTLIATANQGSEATYESGFVIDKFPISRPNLTFSTLTVSNMSPEDSSIYLCSVRGGLVASANYGYTFGSGTRLTVV.

J is TRBJ1-1 and V is TRBV6-1; maybe TRBD1 (6 bases). V was trimmed by 4 bases and J by 3 bases, leaving 21 bases between them. CDR1 and CDR2 from the germline V gene are MNHNS and SASEGT. This CDR3 comprises 17 residues. In DNA, the CDR3 is TGTGCCAGCAGTGGTCGCCCGCGGACAGTAGGAGACACTGAAGCTTTCTTT. It yields the protein CASSGRPRTVGDTEAFF.

The chain recombines TRBV20-1 with TRBJ1-2; 7 bases map to TRBD1. Germline-derived CDR1 and CDR2 are DFQATT and SNEGSKA (reference sequence). CDR3 length: 14 amino acids. V was clipped by 6 bases and J by 4 bases; unmatched bases: 11. The CDR3 is CSAPRTGSIYGYTF. In DNA form, the CDR3 reads TGCAGTGCCCCCAGGACAGGATCTATCTATGGCTACACCTTC.

The V and J genes are TRBV9 and TRBJ2-2; TRBD1 matches at 8 bases. Germline CDR1 and CDR2: SGDLS and YYNGEE. This CDR3 spans 15 amino acids. V lost 3 bases and J lost 1; bases outside the gene matches: 2. This chain's CDR3 is CASSGGTGNTGELFF. Written as DNA, the CDR3 is TGTGCCAGCAGCGGCGGGACAGGGAACACCGGGGAGCTGTTTTTT.

This chain connects TRBV29-1 to TRBJ2-7; TRBD2 is a possible D gene (6 bases). The germline V gene encodes CDR1 SQVTM and CDR2 ANQGSEA. This CDR3 is built from 13 residues. Trimming removed 5 bases from V and 7 bases from J, with 18 bases in between. The CDR3 reads CSVSDRPGGEQYF. For the CDR3, the DNA is TGCAGCGTTTCAGACCGACCCGGGGGAGAGCAGTACTTC.

In nucleotides, the CDR3 is TGTGCCAGCAGCTCCGGGACGTTCGGTGAAGCTTTCTTT. Translation gives CASSSGTFGEAFF. This sequence joins TRBV7-9 and TRBJ1-1; perhaps TRBD1 as D (5 bases). The germline V gene encodes CDR1 SEHNR and CDR2 FQNEAQ (reference sequence). The V and J ends lost 4 bases and 7 bases respectively, with 13 bases between them. The CDR3 totals 13 residues.

This chain uses TRBV28 with TRBJ2-1; 11 bases align to TRBD2. V lost 2 bases, J lost 7 bases, and 7 bases stayed unmatched. This CDR3 comprises 16 residues. Germline values: CDR1 MDHEN, CDR2 SYDVKM. The CDR3 nucleotides are TGTGCCAGCAGTTTAAGTCCTAGCGGGAGGCGGAATGAGCAGTTCTTC. Its protein product is CASSLSPSGRRNEQFF.

The chain is built from TRBV6-1 and TRBJ2-7; TRBD2 matches 11 bases. The CDR3 is 15 residues long. Per germline, CDR1 MNHNS and CDR2 SASEGT. The V segment lost 7 bases and the J segment 4 bases; nucleotides outside the gene matches: 9. CDR3 region: CASNLIAGGPYEQYF. Here the CDR3 DNA reads TGTGCCAGCAACCTAATAGCGGGAGGGCCATACGAGCAGTACTTC.

The CDR3 protein is CSVGSPIPRQTQYF. CDR3 in DNA: TGCAGCGTTGGGTCCCCGATCCCACGCCAGACCCAGTACTTC. The chain couples TRBV29-1 to TRBJ2-5; the D is unclear. Germline V CDR1 and CDR2: SQVTM, ANQGSEA. Trimming removed 4 bases from V and 6 bases from J, with 18 bases in between. The CDR3 totals 14 residues.

J is TRBJ1-2 and V is TRBV19; the D is unclear. The CDR3 totals 12 residues. Germline CDR1 and CDR2: LNHDA and SQIVND (reference sequence). Trimming cost V 1 base and J 7 bases, with 7 bases left between them. This CDR3 is CASSIGGGGYTF. DNA of the CDR3: TGTGCCAGTAGTATAGGAGGCGGTGGCTACACCTTC.

The chain is built from TRBV2 and TRBJ1-4, with TRBD1 as a possible D gene (5 bases). V was cut by 6 bases and J by 2 bases, with 13 bases left in between. The CDR3 consists of 15 residues. Germline lookup yields CDR1 SNHLY and CDR2 FYNNEI. The chain's CDR3 is CASRAGFGTNEKLFF. In nucleotides, the CDR3 is TGTGCCAGCAGGGCAGGGTTTGGGACTAATGAAAAACTGTTTTTT.

Only one count was recorded for this clonotype. The chain recombines TRBV20-1 with TRBJ1-2; maybe TRBD1 (5 bases). The V and J ends lost 0 bases and 4 bases respectively, with 12 bases between them. CDR1 and CDR2 (germline): DFQATT, SNEGSKA (reference sequence). The CDR3 is 14 residues long. CDR3 loop: CSAREAGRAYGYTF. The CDR3 region has the DNA TGCAGTGCTAGAGAGGCAGGGAGGGCCTATGGCTACACCTTC.

The V gene is TRBV20-1, the J gene TRBJ1-5, with 9 bases lining up with TRBD1. Germline loops: CDR1 DFQATT, CDR2 SNEGSKA (reference sequence). V lost 7 bases and J lost 2; bases outside the gene matches: 12. This CDR3 is 16 amino acids long. The CDR3 spells CSVRPTGGFGNQPQHF. The CDR3 DNA follows: TGCAGTGTTCGACCGACAGGGGGGTTCGGCAATCAGCCCCAGCATTTT.

This chain uses TRBV5-6 with TRBJ2-7, with TRBD2 identical over 7 bases. The length of the CDR3 is 14 residues. Germline loops: CDR1 SGHDT, CDR2 YYEEEE. J lost 3 bases, V lost 4 bases, and 7 bases had no gene match. CDR3 sequence (DNA): TGTGCCAGCAGCCGGCCCTCTAGCGGCTACGAGCAGTACTTC. Its translation: CASSRPSSGYEQYF. Drawing the rest from reference TRBV5-6 and TRBJ2-7, the complete variable domain is DAGVTQSPTHLIKTRGQQVTLRCSPKSGHDTVSWYQQALGQGPQFIFQYYEEEERQRGNFPDRFSGHQFPNYSSELNVNALLLGDSALYLCASSRPSSGYEQYFGPGTRLTVT.

The rearrangement links TRBV18 to TRBJ1-2; D unresolved. CDR1 and CDR2 (germline): KGHSH, LQKENI. This CDR3 is built from 12 residues. Trimming cost V 3 bases and J 5 bases, with 7 bases left between them. As DNA, the CDR3 is TGTGCCAGCTCACCGCCGTCTTATGGCTACACCTTC. Translated, it gives CASSPPSYGYTF.

The chain links TRBV5-6 to TRBJ1-5; D not resolved. The CDR3 totals 16 residues. Germline V gene lookup returns CDR1 SGHDT and CDR2 YYEEEE. The V and J ends lost 3 bases and 3 bases respectively, with 16 bases between them. CDR3 protein: CASSSSLERLNQPQHF. The CDR3 region has the DNA TGTGCCAGCAGCTCGTCATTGGAGCGCCTCAATCAGCCCCAGCATTTT.

The CDR3 bases are TGCGCCAGCAGCCAAGTTGGGGGCCGGAATCAGCCCCAGCATTTT. This encodes CASSQVGGRNQPQHF. V and J are TRBV4-1 and TRBJ1-5, with TRBD1 as a possible D gene (6 bases). In germline, CDR1 is MGHRA, CDR2 YSYEKL. CDR3 length: 15 amino acids. V was shortened by 1 base and J by 4 bases, with 11 bases between the two germline ends.